The 20 T cell receptor beta chains below were found in one sample sequenced in a study of vaccination effects on CD4 cells after COVID-19. Upon completion of around ten days in culture, CD4+ T cells were isolated. Of the BNT162b2 and mRNA-1273 vaccines, participants received two doses of one or the other. Their antigens are not known. Some clones are missing from TCRdb's copy, which holds only in-frame ones; the method was immunoSEQ multiplex PCR. This table has over 45,000 clones, about three quarters appearing once. This specimen consisted of CD4+ T cells from PBMCs cultured without peptide, obtained after COVID-19 vaccination. These receptors were taken from a human donor who received a COVID-19 vaccine.

This clone was seen a single time. The chain combines TRBV6-5 with TRBJ1-4, with a possible D match to TRBD1 (5 bases). The CDR3 covers 13 residues. V lost 6 bases, J lost 8 bases, and 13 bases lay in between. Germline CDR1 is MNHEY and CDR2 is SVGAGI. DNA of the CDR3: TGTGCCAGCAGAACCGGGACTCAAGAAAAACTGTTTTTT. It encodes CASRTGTQEKLFF.

The J gene is TRBJ2-3, the V gene TRBV15; 11 bases fit TRBD2. V shed 0 bases and J 4 bases; nucleotides not matched to a gene: 0. CDR1 and CDR2 from the germline V gene are LNHNV and YYDKDF (reference sequence). The CDR3 is made up of 15 amino acids. CDR3 loop: CATSRETSGADTQYF. CDR3 nucleotide sequence: TGTGCCACCAGCAGAGAGACTAGCGGGGCAGATACGCAGTATTTT.

This chain uses TRBV19 with TRBJ2-5; the D call may be TRBD1 or TRBD2 (6 bases each). Germline CDR1 is LNHDA and CDR2 is SQIVND (reference sequence). This CDR3 comprises 16 residues. V was clipped by 3 bases and J by 1 base, with 15 bases between them. In nucleotides, the CDR3 is TGTGCCAGTAGTATGGTCGGGGGCCAGGTCCAAGAGACCCAGTACTTC. Residues: CASSMVGGQVQETQYF.

The chain joins TRBV18 to TRBJ1-1; 7 bases are a match to TRBD1. The CDR3 has 16 residues. Germline V lookup: CDR1 KGHSH, CDR2 LQKENI. With V trimmed by 4 bases and J by 1 base, 9 bases remained unmatched. CDR3 bases: TGTGCCAGCTCACGCGACAAGGGGGCTTCGAACACTGAAGCTTTCTTT. Its translation is CASSRDKGASNTEAFF.

The table lists this clone with a few counts. V gene TRBV12-3 or TRBV12-4 combines with J gene TRBJ1-5, with D unclear. The V gene lost 3 bases and the J gene lost 4 bases, with 4 bases spanning the gap. This CDR3 has 12 residues. The CDR3: CASSLLNQPQHF. In DNA form, the CDR3 reads TGTGCCAGCAGTTTGTTAAATCAGCCCCAGCATTTT.

V is TRBV4-1 and J is TRBJ1-6; possibly TRBD1 for D (6 bases). CDR1 is MGHRA, CDR2 YSYEKL, per germline. The CDR3 is 14 amino acids. V gave up 4 bases and J gave up 8 bases, with 12 bases separating them. CDR3 protein: CASSPGQGHSPLHF. In DNA, the CDR3 is TGCGCCAGCAGCCCCGGGCAGGGGCATTCACCCCTCCACTTT.

The genes are TRBV27 and TRBJ2-1; D unresolved. V was shortened by 1 base and J by 3 bases, with 10 bases between the two germline ends. The V gene's germline CDR1 is MNHEY and CDR2 SMNVEV (reference sequence). This CDR3 is built from 15 residues. CDR3 region: CASSLWSDLYNEQFF. DNA for the CDR3: TGTGCCAGCAGTTTATGGTCAGATCTCTACAATGAGCAGTTCTTC.

This chain uses TRBV7-2 with TRBJ2-1; D gene unclear. The V end lost 5 bases, the J end lost 0 bases, and 5 bases lay between the germline ends. The CDR3 sequence is 13 residues long. Germline V gene data show CDR1 as SGHTA and CDR2 as FQGNSA. The CDR3 nucleotides are TGTGCCAGCAGCCCTGCCTCCTACAATGAGCAGTTCTTC. It yields the protein CASSPASYNEQFF. Variable domain in full (rest from reference TRBV7-2 and TRBJ2-1): GAGVSQSPSNKVTEKGKDVELRCDPISGHTALYWYRQSLGQGLEFLIYFQGNSAPDKSGLPSDRFSAERTGGSVSTLTIQRTQQEDSAVYLCASSPASYNEQFFGPGTRLTVL.

A few counts support this clone. V is TRBV28 and J is TRBJ1-6; the match to TRBD1 covers 7 bases. The CDR3 loop spans 15 amino acids. Germline CDR1 is MDHEN and CDR2 is SYDVKM. V lost 4 bases and J lost 7; bases outside the gene matches: 7. The CDR3 here is CASSWGDRLNSPLHF. In DNA form, the CDR3 reads TGTGCCAGCAGTTGGGGGGACAGATTAAATTCACCCCTCCACTTT.

This clone was detected a few times. This chain links TRBV15 with TRBJ2-7; 7 nucleotides line up with TRBD2. Germline CDR1 is LNHNV and CDR2 is YYDKDF (reference sequence). The CDR3 extends over 15 amino acids. V lost 1 base and J lost 6; bases outside the gene matches: 9. CDR3 coding DNA: TGTGCCACCAGCAGAGCCCTCTCGGCGGGAGCCGAGCAGTACTTC. Translating it yields CATSRALSAGAEQYF.

This rearrangement joins TRBV6-5 to TRBJ1-2; D might be TRBD1 (5 bases). V lost 5 bases and J 2 bases, leaving 9 bases between the germline ends. The germline V gene has CDR1 MNHEY and CDR2 SVGAGI. There are 13 residues in the CDR3. CDR3 nucleotides: TGTGCCAGCAGTCGGGACGACAACTATGGCTACACCTTC. Its translation: CASSRDDNYGYTF.

This sequence joins TRBV12-3 or TRBV12-4 and TRBJ2-7; D not resolved. V dropped 5 bases and J dropped 9 bases, with 11 bases sitting between them. The CDR3 sequence is 11 residues long. The CDR3 protein is CASSIDTSQYF. The CDR3 nucleotides are TGTGCCAGCAGTATAGACACCTCGCAGTACTTC.

The V call is TRBV5-1, the J call TRBJ2-5; weak D call: TRBD1 (5 bases). The CDR3 is 13 amino acids. Per the germline V gene, CDR1 is SGHRS and CDR2 is YFSETQ. The germline V and J ends were trimmed by 4 bases and 0 bases, with 7 bases remaining between them. The CDR3 DNA follows: TGCGCCAGCAGCAAGGACAACCAAGAGACCCAGTACTTC. Protein sequence: CASSKDNQETQYF.

The J gene is TRBJ1-5, the V gene TRBV19; TRBD1 is a possible D gene (6 bases). V shed 7 bases and J shed 6 bases, with 10 bases lying between them. From germline, CDR1 is LNHDA and CDR2 SQIVND (reference sequence). This CDR3 region has 12 residues. The CDR3 protein is CASIGGGQPQHF. The CDR3 coding sequence is TGTGCCAGTATAGGGGGGGGTCAGCCCCAGCATTTT.

This chain uses TRBV12-3 or TRBV12-4 with TRBJ1-2, with D unclear. CDR3 length: 13 amino acids. V lost 7 bases to trimming and J lost 4 bases, with 13 bases between them. Here the CDR3 DNA reads TGTGCCAGCACCTCTGACGGCTCCTATGGCTACACCTTC. It translates to CASTSDGSYGYTF.

This clone occurred a few times. The V and J genes are TRBV11-2 and TRBJ1-2; 7 positions agree with TRBD1. Germline-derived CDR1 and CDR2 are SGHAT and FQNNGV. The junction had 11 bases not matched to a gene; V was cut back by 5 bases and J by 8 bases. This CDR3 is built from 14 residues. The CDR3 loop reads CASSPQGFWNGYTF. CDR3 coding DNA: TGTGCCAGCAGCCCACAGGGGTTTTGGAACGGCTACACCTTC.

V gene TRBV2 combines with J gene TRBJ2-4; tentative D call: TRBD1 (6 bases). Trimming cost V 9 bases and J 0 bases, with 9 bases left between them. The CDR3 is made up of 13 amino acids. CDR1 is SNHLY, CDR2 FYNNEI, per germline. CDR3 sequence: CASRTVAKNIQYF. DNA for the CDR3: TGTGCCAGTAGGACAGTAGCCAAAAACATTCAGTACTTC.

The chain recombines TRBV29-1 with TRBJ2-1; TRBD1 matches at 7 bases. The V gene's germline CDR1 is SQVTM and CDR2 ANQGSEA. CDR3 length: 12 amino acids. The V segment lost 6 bases and the J segment 14 bases; nucleotides outside the gene matches: 13. This CDR3 is CSVSEGARTEFF. CDR3 sequence (DNA): TGCAGCGTCTCAGAGGGGGCCCGCACGGAGTTCTTC.

The V gene is TRBV28, the J gene TRBJ1-5, with 8 bases aligning to TRBD1. The germline V gene encodes CDR1 MDHEN and CDR2 SYDVKM. Trimming cost V 5 bases and J 1 base; bases outside gene matches: 7. The CDR3 runs 16 residues. CDR3 region: CASSHRGVISNQPQHF. DNA of the CDR3: TGTGCCAGCAGTCACAGGGGGGTGATAAGCAATCAGCCCCAGCATTTT. The whole variable domain, remainder taken from reference TRBV28 and TRBJ1-5, is DVKVTQSSRYLVKRTGEKVFLECVQDMDHENMFWYRQDPGLGLRLIYFSYDVKMKEKGDIPEGYSVSREKKERFSLILESASTNQTSMYLCASSHRGVISNQPQHFGDGTRLSIL.

The J gene is TRBJ1-6, the V gene TRBV6-6; D is ambiguous. V was pared by 6 bases and J by 9 bases, with 12 bases between. Germline V lookup: CDR1 MNHNY, CDR2 SVGAGI (reference sequence). The CDR3 runs 13 residues. The CDR3 loop reads CASRSAVASPLHF. As DNA, the CDR3 is TGTGCCAGCAGAAGTGCGGTGGCTTCACCCCTCCACTTT.